Detailed here is one T cell receptor beta chain. Its antigen is not identified. This specimen belongs to a study of T-cell reconstitution after alpha-beta-depleted transplantation in children. Unique molecular identifiers were used to barcode this TCRbeta library. Using its own MiXCR run on the PCR reads, TCRdb lists one record per CDR3 protein. The table includes approximately 520,000 distinct CDR3 sequences, roughly an eighth detected once. The V end lost 7 bases, the J end lost 2 bases, and 21 bases lay between the germline ends. This CDR3 contains 16 residues. Germline V lookup: CDR1 MNHEY, CDR2 SVGEGT. Study-level points and caveats: There were some patients whose high TCRbeta diversity at day 60 came from surviving recipient T cells and thymic progenitors. Reports say that about two months after transplant, the alpha-beta T cells came out of several hundred graft clones that had expanded. A year had passed since transplant, and T-cell counts and diversity by then came mostly from newly produced T cells.

The source is a female patient aged 2-9 years who had a stem cell transplant for aplastic anemia, so the T cells may come from the graft donor. This material consisted of PBMCs, mostly from graft donor cells, taken 180 days after TCRalphabeta/CD19-depleted stem cell transplant. V gene TRBV6-2 or TRBV6-3 combines with J gene TRBJ2-7; a possible D gene is TRBD1 (8 bases). CDR3 loop: CASKFRGGTGPYEQYF. CDR3 nucleotides: TGTGCCAGCAAGTTCAGGGGGGGGACAGGACCCTACGAGCAGTACTTC.